This T cell receptor (beta chain) was recovered during a study of beta chain features in type 1 diabetes. Since all of the isolated RNA was reverse transcribed, expressed TCRB transcripts were what got sequenced. Method: immunoSEQ multiplex PCR; TCRdb's copy keeps in-frame clones and lacks some. In the table there are 350,000 to 450,000 clones, over 11% of which are singletons. The sequence came from a man aged 30-40 years in good health. Sequencing was done on a sample of naive CD4+ T cells from blood.

The CDR3, as DNA: TGTGCCAGCAGCTTAGCGCAGATGAACACCGAATCTTACTTC. Protein: CASSLAQMNTESYF. The J gene is TRBJ2-5, the V gene TRBV7-2; D is ambiguous. The germline CDR1 and CDR2 sequences are SGHTA and FQGNSA. CDR3 size: 14 residues. V dropped 0 bases and J dropped 14 bases, with 19 bases sitting between them.